These T cell receptor beta chains were read from a single sample in a study of regulatory T cells in long-lasting Graves disease. Via MiXCR, TCRdb re-called the multiplex PCR reads, giving one row per CDR3 protein. The table lists fewer than 650,000 distinct CDR3 sequences, about 16% of them singletons, with approximately 20% in the top ten. The same sample was also studied in work on T cells in Graves' hyperthyroidism and ophthalmopathy.

Sequences were derived from peripheral blood mononuclear cells (PBMCs), sampled at new diagnosis, from a patient treated with antithyroid drugs. These receptors came from a woman aged 30 to 39 with Graves disease. CDR3s include the opening cysteine and the closing phenylalanine or tryptophan. The order of the fields is D gene, J gene, clone size, V gene, CDR3 length, CDR3 protein, CDR3 DNA. D genes are given only for firm matches. Expanded clones get a size class; other rows say once, few or many, or leave the size out.

. TRBJ2-7 . TRBV19 16 CASSSSLQVPPYEQYF TGTGCCAGTAGTTCCTCTTTACAGGTACCTCCCTACGAGCAGTACTTC
. TRBJ2-6 . TRBV7-2 16 CASSPNLAGGANVLTF TGTGCCAGCAGCCCTAATCTTGCGGGGGGGGCCAACGTCCTGACTTTC
. TRBJ1-4 many TRBV2 15 CASRRGAATNEKLFF TGTGCCAGCAGGCGAGGAGCCGCAACTAATGAAAAACTGTTTTTT
. TRBJ2-1 few TRBV19 15 CASSISATLGNEQFF TGTGCCAGTAGTATCTCCGCTACCCTGGGGAATGAGCAGTTCTTC
. TRBJ1-2 many TRBV2 12 CASLEANYGYTF TGTGCCAGCCTTGAGGCGAACTATGGCTACACCTTC
. TRBJ2-1 many TRBV11-2 14 CASPEGYPYNEQFF TGTGCCAGCCCAGAGGGCTACCCCTACAATGAGCAGTTCTTC
. TRBJ1-2 few TRBV3-1 13 CASSHRQNYGYTF TGTGCCAGCAGCCACCGACAGAACTATGGCTACACCTTC
. TRBJ1-2 . TRBV19 14 CASSIDHGNYGYTF TGTGCCAGTAGTATAGATCACGGGAACTATGGCTACACCTTC
. TRBJ2-7 many TRBV11-2 14 CASSFGGYGYEQYF TGTGCCAGCAGCTTTGGCGGGTATGGGTACGAGCAGTACTTC
. TRBJ1-1 many TRBV30 11 CAWSEIGVGFF TGTGCCTGGAGCGAGATAGGGGTAGGATTCTTT
TRBD1 TRBJ2-2 . TRBV6-1 14 CANTQGANTGELFF TGTGCAAACACGCAGGGGGCCAACACCGGGGAGCTGTTTTTT
. TRBJ2-7 . TRBV6-5 14 CASSYSWQGLEQYF TGTGCCAGCAGTTACTCGTGGCAGGGGCTCGAGCAGTACTTC
. TRBJ2-5 few TRBV5-1 16 CASSLSSGGGMETQYF TGCGCCAGCAGCTTGTCTTCCGGAGGCGGAATGGAGACCCAGTACTTC
. TRBJ1-5 many TRBV24-1 12 CATSEGNGPQHF TGTGCCACCAGTGAGGGTAACGGGCCCCAGCATTTT
. TRBJ1-1 many TRBV7-9 13 CASSFLGHTEAFF TGTGCCAGCAGCTTTCTCGGGCACACTGAAGCTTTCTTT
. TRBJ2-1 . TRBV19 16 CASSPLRGALYNEQFF TGTGCCAGTAGTCCCCTAAGGGGAGCCCTCTACAATGAGCAGTTCTTC
. TRBJ2-5 many TRBV2 13 CASSEGGVETQYF TGTGCCAGCAGTGAGGGGGGAGTGGAGACCCAGTACTTC
. TRBJ1-4 few TRBV7-9 16 CASSLARGTTNEKLFF TGTGCCAGCAGCTTAGCAAGAGGAACAACTAATGAAAAACTGTTTTTT
TRBD2 TRBJ2-1 . TRBV7-9 16 CASSPSGPSSYNEQFF TGTGCCAGCAGCCCTAGCGGGCCAAGCTCCTACAATGAGCAGTTCTTC
. TRBJ2-3 . TRBV10-3 13 CASGTSPTDTQYF TGTGCCAGCGGGACTTCCCCCACAGATACGCAGTATTTT
. TRBJ1-4 few TRBV19 15 CASQKYRAPNEKLFF TGTGCCAGTCAGAAGTACAGGGCTCCTAATGAAAAACTGTTTTTT
. TRBJ2-1 . TRBV12-3/TRBV12-4 13 CASSLPLYNEQFF TGTGCCAGCAGTTTACCGCTCTACAATGAGCAGTTCTTC
. TRBJ1-5 many TRBV20-1 16 CSARDLLVDSNQPQHF TGCAGTGCTAGAGATCTTCTGGTAGATAGCAATCAGCCCCAGCATTTT
. TRBJ2-7 many TRBV7-2 14 CASSLVERYYEQYF TGTGCCAGCAGCTTAGTCGAGAGATACTACGAGCAGTACTTC
. TRBJ2-5 many TRBV6-1 15 CASSGVGAPEETQYF TGTGCCAGCAGTGGAGTGGGGGCGCCTGAAGAGACCCAGTACTTC
. TRBJ2-1 many TRBV29-1 17 CSALRAWRASSYNEQFF TGCAGCGCATTGAGGGCATGGCGGGCTAGTTCCTACAATGAGCAGTTCTTC
TRBD2 TRBJ2-7 . TRBV20-1 16 CSAREYLAEPSYEQYF TGCAGTGCTAGAGAATACCTAGCGGAACCTTCCTACGAGCAGTACTTC
TRBD2 TRBJ2-5 many TRBV20-1 15 CSARASGSRVETQYF TGCAGTGCTAGGGCTAGCGGGAGCAGGGTAGAGACCCAGTACTTC
. TRBJ2-7 . TRBV3-1 14 CASSQVGASYEQYF TGTGCCAGCAGCCAAGTGGGGGCGTCCTACGAGCAGTACTTC